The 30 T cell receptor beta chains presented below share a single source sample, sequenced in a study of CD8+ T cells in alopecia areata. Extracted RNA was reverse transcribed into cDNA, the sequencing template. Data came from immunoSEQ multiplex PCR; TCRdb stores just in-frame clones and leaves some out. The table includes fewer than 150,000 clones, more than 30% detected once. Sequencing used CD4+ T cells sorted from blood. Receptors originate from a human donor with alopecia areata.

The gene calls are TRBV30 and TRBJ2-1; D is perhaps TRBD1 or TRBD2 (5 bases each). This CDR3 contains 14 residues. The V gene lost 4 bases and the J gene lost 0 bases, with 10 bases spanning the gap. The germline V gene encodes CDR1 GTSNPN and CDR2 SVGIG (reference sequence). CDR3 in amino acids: CAWIWGSSYNEQFF. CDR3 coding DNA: TGTGCCTGGATCTGGGGGAGCTCCTACAATGAGCAGTTCTTC.

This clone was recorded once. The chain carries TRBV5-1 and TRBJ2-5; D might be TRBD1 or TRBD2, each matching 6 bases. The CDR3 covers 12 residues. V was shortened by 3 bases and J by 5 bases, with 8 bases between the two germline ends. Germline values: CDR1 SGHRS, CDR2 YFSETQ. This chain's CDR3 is CASSSGAETQYF. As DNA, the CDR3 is TGCGCCAGCAGCTCGGGGGCTGAGACCCAGTACTTC.

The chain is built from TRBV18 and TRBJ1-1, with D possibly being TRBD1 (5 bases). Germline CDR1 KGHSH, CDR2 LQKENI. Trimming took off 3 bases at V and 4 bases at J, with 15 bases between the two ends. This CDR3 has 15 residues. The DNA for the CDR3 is TGTGCCAGCTCACCTCGACGACAGAGGAGCACTGAAGCTTTCTTT. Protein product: CASSPRRQRSTEAFF.

CDR3 nucleotide sequence: TGCAGCGTTGTCCGGACTAGCGGGGCCTACAATGAGCAGTTCTTC. Translating gives CSVVRTSGAYNEQFF. The chain carries TRBV29-1 and TRBJ2-1, with 12 nucleotides matching TRBD2. Germline trimming cut 4 bases from V and 2 bases from J; bases unmatched to any gene: 3. Looked up from germline, CDR1 is SQVTM and CDR2 is ANQGSEA. The CDR3 length is 15 residues.

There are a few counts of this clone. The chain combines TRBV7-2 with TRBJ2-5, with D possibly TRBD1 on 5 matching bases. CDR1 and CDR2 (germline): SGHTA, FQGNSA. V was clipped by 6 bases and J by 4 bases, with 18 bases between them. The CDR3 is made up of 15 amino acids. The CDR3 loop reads CASSFQEGARETQYF. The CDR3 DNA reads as TGTGCCAGCAGTTTTCAGGAAGGGGCCCGAGAGACCCAGTACTTC. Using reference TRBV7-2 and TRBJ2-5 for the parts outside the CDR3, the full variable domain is GAGVSQSPSNKVTEKGKDVELRCDPISGHTALYWYRQSLGQGLEFLIYFQGNSAPDKSGLPSDRFSAERTGGSVSTLTIQRTQQEDSAVYLCASSFQEGARETQYFGPGTRLLVL.

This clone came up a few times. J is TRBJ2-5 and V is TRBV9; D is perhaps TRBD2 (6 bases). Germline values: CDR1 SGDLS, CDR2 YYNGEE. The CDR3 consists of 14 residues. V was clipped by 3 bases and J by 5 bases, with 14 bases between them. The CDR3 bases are TGTGCCAGCAGCGCACCGTCAGGGAGGGAGACCCAGTACTTC. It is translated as CASSAPSGRETQYF.

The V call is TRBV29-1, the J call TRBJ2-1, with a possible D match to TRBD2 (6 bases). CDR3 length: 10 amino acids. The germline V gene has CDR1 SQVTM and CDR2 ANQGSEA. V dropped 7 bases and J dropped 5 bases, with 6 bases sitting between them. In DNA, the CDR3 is TGCAGCGCGGGGGACAATGAGCAGTTCTTC. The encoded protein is CSAGDNEQFF.

The CDR3 is CASSSGQAETQYF. DNA of the CDR3: TGTGCCAGCAGCTCGGGACAGGCGGAGACCCAGTACTTC. The V gene is TRBV7-2, the J gene TRBJ2-5; TRBD1 matches 8 bases. V lost 4 bases to trimming and J lost 5 bases; unmatched junction nucleotides: 3. This CDR3 has 13 residues. Germline V gene data show CDR1 as SGHTA and CDR2 as FQGNSA. Drawing the rest from reference TRBV7-2 and TRBJ2-5, the complete variable domain is GAGVSQSPSNKVTEKGKDVELRCDPISGHTALYWYRQSLGQGLEFLIYFQGNSAPDKSGLPSDRFSAERTGGSVSTLTIQRTQQEDSAVYLCASSSGQAETQYFGPGTRLLVL.

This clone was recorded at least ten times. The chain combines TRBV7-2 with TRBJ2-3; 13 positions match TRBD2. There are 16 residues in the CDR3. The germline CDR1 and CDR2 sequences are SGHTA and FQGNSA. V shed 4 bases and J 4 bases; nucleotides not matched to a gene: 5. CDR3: CASSWTSGSGSDTQYF. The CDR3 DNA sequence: TGTGCCAGCAGCTGGACTAGCGGGAGTGGGTCAGATACGCAGTATTTT.

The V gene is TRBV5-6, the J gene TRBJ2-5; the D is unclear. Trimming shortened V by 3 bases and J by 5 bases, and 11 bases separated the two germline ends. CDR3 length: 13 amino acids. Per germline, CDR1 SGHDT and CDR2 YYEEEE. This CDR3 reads CASSSISLETQYF. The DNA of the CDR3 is TGTGCCAGCAGCTCGATCAGCCTGGAGACCCAGTACTTC.

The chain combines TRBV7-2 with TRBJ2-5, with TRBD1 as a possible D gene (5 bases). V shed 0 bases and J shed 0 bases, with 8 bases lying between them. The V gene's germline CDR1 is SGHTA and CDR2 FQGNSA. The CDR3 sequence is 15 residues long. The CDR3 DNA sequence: TGTGCCAGCAGCTTAGCAAGGGGAAACCAAGAGACCCAGTACTTC. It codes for CASSLARGNQETQYF.

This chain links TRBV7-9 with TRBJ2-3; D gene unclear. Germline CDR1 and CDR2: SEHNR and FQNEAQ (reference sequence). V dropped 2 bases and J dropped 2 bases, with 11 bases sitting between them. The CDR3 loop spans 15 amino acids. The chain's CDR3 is CASSLNAVNTDTQYF. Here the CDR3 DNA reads TGTGCCAGCAGCTTAAATGCCGTGAACACAGATACGCAGTATTTT.

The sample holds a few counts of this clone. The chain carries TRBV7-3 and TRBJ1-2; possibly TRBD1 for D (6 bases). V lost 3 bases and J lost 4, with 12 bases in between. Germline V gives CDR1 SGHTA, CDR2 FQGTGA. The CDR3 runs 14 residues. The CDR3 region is CASSFGGQSYGYTF. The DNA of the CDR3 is TGTGCCAGCAGCTTCGGGGGGCAGAGCTATGGCTACACCTTC.

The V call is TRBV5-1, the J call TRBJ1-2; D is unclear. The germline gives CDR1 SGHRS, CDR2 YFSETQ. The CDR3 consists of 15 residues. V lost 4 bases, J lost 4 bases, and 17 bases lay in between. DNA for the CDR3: TGCGCCAGCAGCCAAGAACTGAAGGAACTCTATGGCTACACCTTC. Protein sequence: CASSQELKELYGYTF.

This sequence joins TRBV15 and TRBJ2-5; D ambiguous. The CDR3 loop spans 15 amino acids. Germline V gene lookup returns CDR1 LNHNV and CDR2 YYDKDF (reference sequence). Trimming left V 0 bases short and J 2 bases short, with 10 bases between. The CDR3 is CATSRDRSPQETQYF. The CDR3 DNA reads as TGTGCCACCAGCAGAGATCGGAGTCCTCAAGAGACCCAGTACTTC.

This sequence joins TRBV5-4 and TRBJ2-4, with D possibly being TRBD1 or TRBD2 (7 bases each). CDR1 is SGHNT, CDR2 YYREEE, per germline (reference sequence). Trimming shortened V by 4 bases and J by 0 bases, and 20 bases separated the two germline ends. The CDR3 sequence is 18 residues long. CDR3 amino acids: CASSPSSGGQLAKNIQYF. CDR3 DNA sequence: TGTGCCAGCAGCCCGAGCTCGGGGGGACAGCTAGCCAAAAACATTCAGTACTTC.

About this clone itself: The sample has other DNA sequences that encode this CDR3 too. The CDR3 DNA reads as TGTGCCTGGAGTCTGGAGGGAGATACGCAGTATTTT. Encoded protein: CAWSLEGDTQYF. V and J are TRBV30 and TRBJ2-3; D is perhaps TRBD2 (6 bases). CDR3 length: 12 amino acids. Trimming shortened V by 2 bases and J by 5 bases, and 8 bases separated the two germline ends. In germline, CDR1 is GTSNPN, CDR2 SVGIG (reference sequence).

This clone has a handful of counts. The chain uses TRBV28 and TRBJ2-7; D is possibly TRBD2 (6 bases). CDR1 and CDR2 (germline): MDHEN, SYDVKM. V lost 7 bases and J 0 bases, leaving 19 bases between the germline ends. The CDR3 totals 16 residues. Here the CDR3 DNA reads TGTGCCAGCACCTCTTCTGCCTTAGCGGCCTCCTACGAGCAGTACTTC. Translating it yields CASTSSALAASYEQYF.

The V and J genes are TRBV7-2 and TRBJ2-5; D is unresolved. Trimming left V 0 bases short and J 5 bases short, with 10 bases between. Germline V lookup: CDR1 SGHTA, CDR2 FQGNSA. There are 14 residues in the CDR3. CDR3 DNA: TGTGCCAGCAGCTTAGCGCGCGGTCGTGAGACCCAGTACTTC. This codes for CASSLARGRETQYF.

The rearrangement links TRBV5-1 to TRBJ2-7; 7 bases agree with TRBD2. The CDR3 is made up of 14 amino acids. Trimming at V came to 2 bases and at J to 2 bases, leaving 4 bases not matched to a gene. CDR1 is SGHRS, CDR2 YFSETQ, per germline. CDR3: CASSFGGVAYEQYF. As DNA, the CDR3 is TGCGCCAGCAGCTTTGGGGGGGTTGCCTACGAGCAGTACTTC.

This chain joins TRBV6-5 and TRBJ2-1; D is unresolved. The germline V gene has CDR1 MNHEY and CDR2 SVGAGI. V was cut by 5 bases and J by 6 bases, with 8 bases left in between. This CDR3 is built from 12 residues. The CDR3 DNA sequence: TGTGCCAGCAGTAGGACGGGCAATGAGCAGTTCTTC. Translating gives CASSRTGNEQFF.

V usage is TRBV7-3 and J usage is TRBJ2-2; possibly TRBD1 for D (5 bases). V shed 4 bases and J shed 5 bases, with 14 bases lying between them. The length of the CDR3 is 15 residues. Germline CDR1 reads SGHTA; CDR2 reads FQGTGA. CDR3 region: CASSSPQGSTGELFF. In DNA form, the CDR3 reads TGTGCCAGCAGCTCCCCCCAGGGTAGTACCGGGGAGCTGTTTTTT.

For the CDR3, the DNA is TGTGCCAGCAGCGCCCCCGGGACGGGAAAAGAGACCCAGTACTTC. Amino acids: CASSAPGTGKETQYF. The chain uses TRBV5-6 and TRBJ2-5; perhaps D is TRBD1 or TRBD2 (5 bases each). V was cut by 4 bases and J by 3 bases, with 16 bases left in between. The CDR3 covers 15 residues. Germline V gene data show CDR1 as SGHDT and CDR2 as YYEEEE.

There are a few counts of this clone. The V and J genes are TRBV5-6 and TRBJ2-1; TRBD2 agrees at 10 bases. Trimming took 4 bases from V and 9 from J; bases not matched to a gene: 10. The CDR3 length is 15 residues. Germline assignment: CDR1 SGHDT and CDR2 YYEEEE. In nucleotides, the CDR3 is TGTGCCAGCAGCCTACGGTCTAGCGGGAGAGGTGAGCAGTTCTTC. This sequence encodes CASSLRSSGRGEQFF.

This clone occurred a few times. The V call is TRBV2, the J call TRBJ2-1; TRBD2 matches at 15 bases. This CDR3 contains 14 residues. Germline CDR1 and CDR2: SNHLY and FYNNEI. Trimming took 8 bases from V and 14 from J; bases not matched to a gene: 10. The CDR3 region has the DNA TGTGCCAGCGGGCCGGGACTAGCGGGGGGTCAGGAGTTCTTC. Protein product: CASGPGLAGGQEFF.

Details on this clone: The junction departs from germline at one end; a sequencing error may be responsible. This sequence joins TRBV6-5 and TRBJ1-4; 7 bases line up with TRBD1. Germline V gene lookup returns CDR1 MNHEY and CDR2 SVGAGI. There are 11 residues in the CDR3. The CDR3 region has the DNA TGTGCCAGCAGTGCAAACGGGACAGAAAGTTTT. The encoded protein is CASSANGTESF.

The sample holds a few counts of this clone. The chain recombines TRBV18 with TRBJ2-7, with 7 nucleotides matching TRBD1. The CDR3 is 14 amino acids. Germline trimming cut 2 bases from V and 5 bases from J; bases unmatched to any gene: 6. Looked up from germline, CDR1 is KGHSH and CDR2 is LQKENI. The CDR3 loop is CASSPATGPDEQYF. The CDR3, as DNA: TGTGCCAGCTCACCAGCGACAGGGCCGGACGAGCAGTACTTC. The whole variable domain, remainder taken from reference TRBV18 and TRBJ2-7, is NAGVMQNPRHLVRRRGQEARLRCSPMKGHSHVYWYRQLPEEGLKFMVYLQKENIIDESGMPKERFSAEFPKEGPSILRIQQVVRGDSAAYFCASSPATGPDEQYFGPGTRLTVT.

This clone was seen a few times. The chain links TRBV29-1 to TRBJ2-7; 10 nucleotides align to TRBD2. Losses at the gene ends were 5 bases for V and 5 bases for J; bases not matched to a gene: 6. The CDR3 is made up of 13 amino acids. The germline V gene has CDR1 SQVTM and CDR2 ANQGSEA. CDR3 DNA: TGCAGCGTTAATGTAGCGGGGGGAGACGAGCAGTACTTC. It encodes CSVNVAGGDEQYF.

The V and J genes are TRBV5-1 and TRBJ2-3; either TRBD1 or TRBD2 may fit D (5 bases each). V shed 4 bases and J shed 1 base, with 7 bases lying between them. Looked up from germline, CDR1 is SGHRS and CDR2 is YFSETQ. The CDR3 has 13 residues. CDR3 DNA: TGCGCCAGCAGCAGGGACGGCACAGATACGCAGTATTTT. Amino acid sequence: CASSRDGTDTQYF.

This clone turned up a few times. The chain's CDR3 is CASSQGLTRDPEKLFF. CDR3 nucleotides: TGCGCCAGCAGCCAGGGACTGACCCGTGATCCGGAAAAACTGTTTTTT. The chain combines TRBV4-1 with TRBJ1-4; possible D gene TRBD1, 5 bases. The CDR3 contains 16 residues. Germline CDR1 reads MGHRA; CDR2 reads YSYEKL. The V end lost 3 bases, the J end lost 8 bases, and 19 bases lay between the germline ends.